The rows below give T cell receptor beta chains drawn from one sample of a study of vaccination effects on CD4 cells after COVID-19. No cognate antigen is known for these TCRs. Generated by immunoSEQ multiplex PCR, the TCRdb table keeps only in-frame clones and is missing some. The table has 42,000 or so clones, approximately 77% seen once; the top ten hold about 9.5%. The sequences come from CD4+ T cells from PBMCs cultured without peptide, collected after COVID-19 vaccination. Receptor source: a human donor who received a COVID-19 vaccine. The CDR3 runs from the conserved cysteine through the conserved F or W. A D gene is named only where the DNA matches it firmly. Size is omitted from some rows. Given values are once, few, many or a class for expanded clones.

D,size,J,V,CDR3,DNA
-,-,TRBJ1-2,TRBV4-2,CASSQVLRGQPNGYTF,TGTGCCAGCAGCCAAGTGTTGCGGGGGCAGCCGAATGGCTACACCTTC
TRBD2,once,TRBJ2-3,TRBV19,CASSRTLAGGTDTQYF,TGTGCCAGTAGTAGGACCCTAGCGGGAGGCACAGATACGCAGTATTTT
-,-,TRBJ1-5,TRBV19,CASRAEQGIQPQHF,TGTGCCAGTAGAGCAGAACAGGGAATTCAGCCCCAGCATTTT
-,-,TRBJ2-5,TRBV7-9,CASSFVETQYF,TGTGCCAGCAGCTTTGTTGAGACCCAGTACTTC
-,-,TRBJ2-5,TRBV7-9,CASSLSLQEETQYF,TGTGCCAGCAGCTTATCGTTGCAAGAAGAGACCCAGTACTTC
-,-,TRBJ1-2,TRBV27,CASSFSDGLYGYTF,TGTGCCAGCAGTTTCAGCGACGGACTCTATGGCTACACCTTC
-,once,TRBJ1-2,TRBV5-1,CASSSLTTDYGYTF,TGCGCCAGCAGCTCGCTGACAACCGATTATGGCTACACCTTC
TRBD1,once,TRBJ1-1,TRBV11-3,CASSYAGTGVTTEAFF,TGTGCCAGCAGCTACGCCGGGACAGGGGTTACCACTGAAGCTTTCTTT
-,-,TRBJ2-5,TRBV5-4,CASSLGGTSTQETQYF,TGTGCCAGCAGCTTGGGGGGAACCTCGACGCAAGAGACCCAGTACTTC
-,few,TRBJ2-7,TRBV5-1,CASSLDRPEGEQYF,TGCGCCAGCAGCTTGGACAGGCCCGAAGGGGAGCAGTACTTC
-,-,TRBJ1-2,TRBV6-5,CASSYRVQGSLGYTF,TGTGCCAGCAGTTACCGAGTACAGGGTAGTTTAGGCTACACCTTC
TRBD1,-,TRBJ2-2,TRBV29-1,CSSYRGDTGELFF,TGCAGCTCCTACAGGGGGGACACCGGGGAGCTGTTTTTT
TRBD1,few,TRBJ1-5,TRBV29-1,CSVSGGENQPQHF,TGCAGCGTTTCAGGGGGGGAAAATCAGCCCCAGCATTTT
-,-,TRBJ2-7,TRBV20-1,CSASETGLAHF,TGCAGTGCTTCAGAGACGGGTCTAGCGCACTTC
TRBD1,-,TRBJ1-2,TRBV6-5,CASRHGTGTYGYTF,TGTGCCAGCAGGCACGGGACAGGAACATATGGCTACACCTTC
-,-,TRBJ1-4,TRBV20-1,CSASAGDGYNEKLFF,TGCAGTGCTAGTGCCGGGGACGGGTATAACGAAAAACTGTTTTTT
-,-,TRBJ2-2,TRBV7-2,CASSLVRSPGVSTGELFF,TGTGCCAGCAGCTTAGTTAGGTCCCCTGGGGTTTCTACCGGGGAGCTGTTTTTT
-,-,TRBJ2-1,TRBV12-3/TRBV12-4,CASSLVAAAQFF,TGTGCCAGCAGTTTAGTCGCAGCGGCGCAGTTCTTC
TRBD1,-,TRBJ1-2,TRBV19,CASSDTGGYGYTF,TGTGCCAGTAGTGATACAGGGGGCTATGGCTACACCTTC
-,few,TRBJ2-7,TRBV5-8,CASSVQGGTYEQYF,TGTGCCAGCAGCGTACAGGGGGGGACCTACGAGCAGTACTTC
TRBD1,-,TRBJ2-7,TRBV27,CASSGTGSYEQYF,TGTGCCAGCAGTGGGACAGGATCCTACGAGCAGTACTTC
-,-,TRBJ1-2,TRBV7-2,CASSLEGGLGNYGYTF,TGTGCCAGCAGCTTAGAGGGAGGACTGGGAAACTATGGCTACACCTTC
-,-,TRBJ1-6,TRBV30,CAWSVHWGPSVPRNSPLHF,TGTGCCTGGAGTGTACACTGGGGTCCATCCGTACCACGTAATTCACCCCTCCACTTT
-,-,TRBJ2-1,TRBV29-1,CSVEGSRGSLSSYNEQFF,TGCAGCGTTGAAGGAAGTAGGGGCAGCCTCAGCTCCTACAATGAGCAGTTCTTC
-,few,TRBJ2-1,TRBV6-5,CASHGGSAYNEQFF,TGTGCCAGTCACGGGGGAAGTGCCTACAATGAGCAGTTCTTC
-,few,TRBJ2-2,TRBV6-6,CASGPWGELFF,TGTGCCAGCGGCCCATGGGGGGAGCTGTTTTTT
TRBD1,-,TRBJ1-1,TRBV6-5,CASKTRGQAHTEAFF,TGTGCCAGCAAAACTCGGGGACAGGCGCACACTGAAGCTTTCTTT
TRBD2,-,TRBJ2-1,TRBV11-2,CASSRVAGGSYNEQFF,TGTGCCAGCAGCAGAGTAGCGGGAGGCTCCTACAATGAGCAGTTCTTC
-,few,TRBJ2-2,TRBV5-1,CASSLGSGDGGELFF,TGCGCCAGCAGCTTAGGGTCAGGGGACGGCGGGGAGCTGTTTTTT
-,-,TRBJ2-1,TRBV19,CASSISRAPPYNEQFF,TGTGCCAGTAGTATATCTCGAGCTCCTCCCTACAATGAGCAGTTCTTC
-,-,TRBJ1-5,TRBV2,CASSVEVNNQPQHF,TGTGCCAGCAGTGTCGAAGTCAACAATCAGCCCCAGCATTTT
TRBD1,-,TRBJ2-5,TRBV5-1,CASSRTGEETQYF,TGCGCCAGCAGCCGGACAGGGGAGGAGACCCAGTACTTC
-,few,TRBJ1-1,TRBV3-1/TRBV3-2,CASSQESLMNTEAFF,TGTGCCAGCAGCCAAGAGAGCTTAATGAACACTGAAGCTTTCTTT
TRBD1,-,TRBJ2-5,TRBV5-5,CASSVRGQGARETQYF,TGTGCCAGCAGCGTCCGAGGACAGGGGGCGAGGGAGACCCAGTACTTC
-,-,TRBJ2-4,TRBV19,CASSIGQEIKNIQYF,TGTGCCAGTAGTATTGGCCAGGAGATCAAAAACATTCAGTACTTC
-,-,TRBJ2-2,TRBV6-1,CASSESVGGVAELFF,TGTGCCAGCAGTGAATCGGTAGGAGGGGTCGCGGAGCTGTTTTTT
TRBD2,-,TRBJ2-5,TRBV3-1/TRBV3-2,CASSQDREGTETQYF,TGTGCCAGCAGCCAAGATCGGGAGGGAACAGAGACCCAGTACTTC
TRBD1,few,TRBJ1-1,TRBV2,CASSDRGQGFEAFF,TGTGCCAGCAGTGACCGCGGACAGGGGTTTGAAGCTTTCTTT
-,-,TRBJ1-2,TRBV6-5,CASSYSTQVAYGYTF,TGTGCCAGCAGTTACTCGACCCAGGTCGCCTATGGCTACACCTTC